This T cell receptor (beta chain) was documented in a study of regulatory T cells in long-lasting Graves disease (dated by TCRdb to the early 2020s). Concerning the study at large: To count as having persistent Graves' disease, a patient had to have received antithyroid drug treatment for over 5 years with TSH receptor autoantibodies remaining persistently positive. TCR sequencing covered some 13 persistent and roughly 20 newly diagnosed Graves' disease patients, 33 samples in total. Persistent Graves' disease patients in the clinical cohort had taken antithyroid drugs for about 10.3 years on average. Persistent Graves' disease patients were compared with newly diagnosed Graves' disease patients by peripheral blood TCR sequencing and RNA sequencing. The study was conducted in China and was registered as a clinical trial. Broad study findings and their caveats: Because the primary lesion, thyroid tissue, could not be accessed, the study looked at peripheral blood alone. The authors noted that the small sample size was a limitation that may lower accuracy. Persistent Graves' disease patients showed lower TCR Shannon entropy and fewer highly expanded clones than newly diagnosed patients, suggesting clonal expansion. Only the TCR beta chain was sequenced and analyzed. Patients with persistent disease shared more public clonotypes (about 2,700) than newly diagnosed patients did (nearly 1,000).

The library was generated by multiplex PCR. Instrument on record: Illumina HiSeq 4000. To build TCR beta libraries, CDR3 regions were amplified by Arm-PCR using iRepertoire HTBI primers. Gel purification was performed on PCR products prior to sequencing. Under the source paper's analysis protocol: Gene usage analysis of CDR3 amino acid clonotypes used the approximately 62 TRBV and about 13 TRBJ segments found across samples. COPE and FqMerger were used to merge the filtered high-quality paired reads into contigs. BLAST was used to align contigs to the IMGT TRBV, TRBD and TRBJ reference genes, and CDR3 was defined following IMGT. Highly expanded clones were defined as clonotypes with a frequency above 0.1%. Shannon entropy served as the measure of repertoire diversity, while the Gini coefficient captured V-J evenness. Public clonotypes were defined as clonotypes shared by more than one individual. TCRdb reworked the public reads: Q25 trimming with fastp, MiXCR clone assembly, productive beta chains retained. When rows share a CDR3 protein, they turn into one entry using the most common DNA and genes. Clone size and V and J calls follow TCRdb, not the original study. Recorded for this sample are about 340,000 distinct CDR3 sequences; roughly 21% of them occurred a single time. The ten largest account for less than 35% of the sample.

This clonotype was observed at least ten times. Its recognized antigen is unknown. There are no base qualities to consult, and no much larger clone falls within one base. The meaning of the sample's time point label: persistent/refractory GD, antithyroid drugs over 5 years with positive TRAb. RNA was extracted from PBMCs in TRIzol for both TCR sequencing and RNA sequencing. Graves' disease was diagnosed according to American Thyroid Association guidelines. Patients were recruited from an endocrinology department in Xi'an, China. From each patient, 7.5 to 10 milliliters of peripheral blood was collected into an EDTA anticoagulant tube. Ficoll Paque Plus density gradient separation was used to isolate PBMCs, and no additional T cell sorting was done. An Agilent 2100 Bioanalyzer and agarose gel were used to check RNA quality, and a NanoDrop 2000 was used to measure RNA concentration. Specimen: peripheral blood mononuclear cells (PBMCs), collected when the disease was refractory, from a patient treated with antithyroid drugs. The TCR sequence derives from a female donor with Graves disease.

CDR3 loop: CASSLNAGAGSPLHF. The DNA sequence is as follows: TGTGCCAGCAGTTTAAACGCGGGGGCTGGTTCACCCCTCCACTTT. The chain was built from TRBV12-3 or TRBV12-4 and TRBJ1-6, and possibly TRBD1, on 6 matching bases. V is clipped by 2 bases and J by 9 bases, and the sequence between their germline boundaries is 14 bases long. The CDR3 spans 15 residues, from the cysteine through the phenylalanine. Only the CDR3 portion is preserved as DNA: 45 bases, with reading frame beginning at the first base.